This T cell receptor (beta chain) was identified during a study of identical twins. This clonotype was seen more than once but under ten times. Through template switching, a universal primer site was introduced, and the cDNA contained unique molecular identifiers. One entry per CDR3 protein, called by TCRdb with MiXCR from the 5' RACE reads. In the table there are 500,000 to 650,000 distinct CDR3 sequences, under 25% of which are singletons. Looked up from germline, CDR1 is SGHRS and CDR2 is YFSETQ. Trimming removed 4 bases from V and 7 bases from J, with 11 bases in between. This CDR3 region has 12 residues. These data also featured in a second study, about yellow fever vaccine responses in identical twins. That work states: Among the twins, the vaccine T cell response reportedly seemed partly convergent and partly personalized.

The receptor was isolated from a young woman in good health. The chain combines TRBV5-1 with TRBJ1-1; D call uncertain. The sequencing sample was made of CD4+ T cells sorted from blood. The CDR3 bases are TGCGCCAGCAGCCCGGGGAATGTTGAAGCTTTCTTT. This translates into CASSPGNVEAFF.